A single T cell receptor beta chain is shown here with its context. With the read ending 3 residues before the CDR3 end, the germline J gene is used to fill in that end. This record belongs to a study of T cells in women clearing cervical HPV infection. Study-level information: Cases were women with histologically confirmed HPV16-related CIN3 or worse, including a couple of invasive cancers. Controls were women whose single incident HPV16 infection cleared within 12 months without precancer or cancer.

Some clones are missing from TCRdb's copy, which holds only in-frame ones; the method was immunoSEQ multiplex PCR. The listing records about 24,000 clones. Trimming left V 4 bases short and J 0 bases short, with 7 bases between. The germline CDR1 and CDR2 sequences are MGHRA and YSYEKL. The CDR3 sequence is 13 residues long. This chain uses TRBV4-1 with TRBJ2-7; D gene ambiguous. The clonotype comes from a woman aged 18-70 years with a cervical HPV16 infection that either progressed to CIN3+ or cleared (not recorded which). The sample taken for sequencing was blood buffy coat. CDR3 amino acids: CASSLDFSYEQYF. The covered CDR3 bases are TGCGCCAGCAGCCTAGACTTCTCCTACGAG.